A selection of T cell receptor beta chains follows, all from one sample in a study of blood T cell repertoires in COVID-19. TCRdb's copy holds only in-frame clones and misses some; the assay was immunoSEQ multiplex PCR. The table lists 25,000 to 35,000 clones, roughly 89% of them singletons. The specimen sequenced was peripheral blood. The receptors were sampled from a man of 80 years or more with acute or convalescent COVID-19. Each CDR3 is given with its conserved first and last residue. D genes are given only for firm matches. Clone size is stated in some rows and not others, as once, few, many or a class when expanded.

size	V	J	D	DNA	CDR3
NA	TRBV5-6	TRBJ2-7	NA	TGTGCCAGCAGCCCCGGGACTTCGGGTTACGAGCAGTACTTC	CASSPGTSGYEQYF
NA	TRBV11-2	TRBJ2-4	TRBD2	TGTGCCAGCAGCTTAGGACGGGGGGTTGCCGCGGACATTCAGTACTTC	CASSLGRGVAADIQYF
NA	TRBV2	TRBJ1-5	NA	TGTGCCAGCAGGGCGGGGGGGGCACGGGATCAGCCCCAGCATTTT	CASRAGGARDQPQHF
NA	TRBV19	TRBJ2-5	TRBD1	TGTGCCAGTAGTAAAAGGACAGGGGTCAGGCAGGAGACCCAGTACTTC	CASSKRTGVRQETQYF
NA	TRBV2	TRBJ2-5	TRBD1	TGTGCCAGCATGACGGACAGGGCCCAAGAGACCCAGTACTTC	CASMTDRAQETQYF
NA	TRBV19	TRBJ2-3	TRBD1	TGTGCCAGTGCTGGACAGGGTCGGGATACGCAGTATTTT	CASAGQGRDTQYF
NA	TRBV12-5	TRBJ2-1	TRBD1	TGTGCTAGTGGCCATGACAGGGGGCTGTACAATGAGCAGTTCTTC	CASGHDRGLYNEQFF
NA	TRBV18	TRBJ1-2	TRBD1	TGTGCCAGCTCGCTGGGACAGGGGAACGGCTATGGCTACACCTTC	CASSLGQGNGYGYTF
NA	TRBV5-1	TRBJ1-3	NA	TGCGCCAGCAGCTACACGGCCGGGAGCTCTGGAAACACCATATATTTT	CASSYTAGSSGNTIYF
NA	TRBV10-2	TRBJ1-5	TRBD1	TGCGCCAGCAGTGGAAGGGGGCCCAATCAGCCCCAGCATTTT	CASSGRGPNQPQHF
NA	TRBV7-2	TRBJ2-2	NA	TGTGCCAGCAGCCCCGGACAAGCCACCGGGGAGCTGTTTTTT	CASSPGQATGELFF
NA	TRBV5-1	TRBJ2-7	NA	TGCGCCAGCAGCTTGGGAGTACGGGACACCTTGGAGCAGTACTTC	CASSLGVRDTLEQYF
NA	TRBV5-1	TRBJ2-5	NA	TGCGCCAGCAGCCTGCAAGAGACCCAGTACTTC	CASSLQETQYF
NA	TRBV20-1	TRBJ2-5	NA	TGCAGTGCTAGTAGGGGGGGCGGGACCCAGTACTTC	CSASRGGGTQYF
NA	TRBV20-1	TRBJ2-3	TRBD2	TGCAGTGCTAGTAGTCCAGCGGGAGGGCCTGGAACAGATACGCAGTATTTT	CSASSPAGGPGTDTQYF
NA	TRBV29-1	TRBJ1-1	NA	TGCAGCGTTGTTGACCCAGGAGGTGGAGTCGGCATGAACACTGAAGCTTTCTTT	CSVVDPGGGVGMNTEAFF
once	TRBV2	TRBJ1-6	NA	TGTGCCAGCAGTTTCCGGGACAAGAATTCACCCCTCCACTTT	CASSFRDKNSPLHF
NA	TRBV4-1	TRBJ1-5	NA	TGCGCCAGCAGCCGGAGGGAACGGGACAATCAGCCCCAGCATTTT	CASSRRERDNQPQHF
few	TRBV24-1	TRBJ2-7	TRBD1	TGTGCCACCAGTGACCAGGGACAGGGCCCCCAGCATTACGAGCAGTACTTC	CATSDQGQGPQHYEQYF
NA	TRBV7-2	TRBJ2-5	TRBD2	TGTGCCAGCAGCTCGGGACTAGCGGGAGGGCCGGAAGAGACCCAGTACTTC	CASSSGLAGGPEETQYF
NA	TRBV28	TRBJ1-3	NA	TGTGCCAGCAGTTTCTCGACGGGCTCTGGAAACACCATATATTTT	CASSFSTGSGNTIYF
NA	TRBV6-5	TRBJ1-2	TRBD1	TGTGCCAGCAGGAACAGGGGGCACAGCTATGGCTACACCTTC	CASRNRGHSYGYTF
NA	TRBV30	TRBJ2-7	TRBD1	TGTGCCTGGAGTTATAGGACAGGGGACTACGAGCAGTACTTC	CAWSYRTGDYEQYF
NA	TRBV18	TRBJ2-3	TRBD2	TGTGCCAGCTCACCCCGGCCCCCCCGAGGAGCGGGAGGGCCCCTCACAGATACGCAGTATTTT	CASSPRPPRGAGGPLTDTQYF
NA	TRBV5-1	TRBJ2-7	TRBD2	TGCGCCAGCAGCTACACCGGGACTACCGGCGGCGAGCAGTACTTC	CASSYTGTTGGEQYF
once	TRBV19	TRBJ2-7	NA	TGTGCCAGTAGTCTGGACAGAAGCTCCTACGAGCAGTACTTC	CASSLDRSSYEQYF
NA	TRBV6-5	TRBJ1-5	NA	TGTGCCAGTCGCGACAGTTCCAATCAGCCCCAGCATTTT	CASRDSSNQPQHF
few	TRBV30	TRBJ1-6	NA	TGTGCCTGGGGACTTTACAGAAATTCACCCCTCCACTTT	CAWGLYRNSPLHF
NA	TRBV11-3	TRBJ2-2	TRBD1	TGTGCCAGCAGCGCACAGGGGGACGGGGAGCTGTTTTTT	CASSAQGDGELFF
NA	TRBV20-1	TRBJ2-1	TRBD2	TGCAGTGCTAGTAGTCCTAGCGGGAGGTGGTACAATGAGCAGTTCTTC	CSASSPSGRWYNEQFF